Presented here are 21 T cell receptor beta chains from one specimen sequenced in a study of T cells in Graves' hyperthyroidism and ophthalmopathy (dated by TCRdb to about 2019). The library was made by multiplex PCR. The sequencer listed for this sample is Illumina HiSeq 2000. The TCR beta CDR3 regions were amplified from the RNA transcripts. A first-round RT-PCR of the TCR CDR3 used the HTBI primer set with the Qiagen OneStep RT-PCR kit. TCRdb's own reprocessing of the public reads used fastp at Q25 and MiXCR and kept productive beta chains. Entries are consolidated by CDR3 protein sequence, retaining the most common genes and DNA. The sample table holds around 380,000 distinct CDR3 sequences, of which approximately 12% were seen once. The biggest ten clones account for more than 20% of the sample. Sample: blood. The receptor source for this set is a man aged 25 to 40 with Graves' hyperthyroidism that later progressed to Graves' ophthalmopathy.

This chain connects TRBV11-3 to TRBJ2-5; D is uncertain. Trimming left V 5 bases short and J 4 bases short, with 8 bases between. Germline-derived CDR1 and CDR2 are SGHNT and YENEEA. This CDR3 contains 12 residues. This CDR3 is CASSPARETQYF. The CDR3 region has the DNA TGTGCCAGCAGCCCGGCCCGAGAGACCCAGTACTTC.

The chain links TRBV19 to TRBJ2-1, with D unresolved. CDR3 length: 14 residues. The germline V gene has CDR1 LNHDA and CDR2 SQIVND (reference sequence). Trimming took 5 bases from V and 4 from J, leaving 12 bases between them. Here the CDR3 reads CASSVGFSYNEQFF. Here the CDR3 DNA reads TGTGCCAGTAGTGTGGGTTTTTCTTACAATGAGCAGTTCTTC.

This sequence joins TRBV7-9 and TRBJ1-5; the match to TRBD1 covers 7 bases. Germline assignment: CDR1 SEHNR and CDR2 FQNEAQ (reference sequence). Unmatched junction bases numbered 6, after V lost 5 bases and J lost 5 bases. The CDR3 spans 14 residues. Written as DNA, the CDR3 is TGTGCCAGCAGCCCGACAGGGTGGGATCAGCCCCAGCATTTT. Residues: CASSPTGWDQPQHF.

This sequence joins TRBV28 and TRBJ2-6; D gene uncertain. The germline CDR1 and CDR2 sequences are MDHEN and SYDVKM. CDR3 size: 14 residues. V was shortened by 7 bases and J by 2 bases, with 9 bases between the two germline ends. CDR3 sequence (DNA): TGTGCCAGCACATCCTTTCCTGGGGCCAACGTCCTGACTTTC. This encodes CASTSFPGANVLTF.

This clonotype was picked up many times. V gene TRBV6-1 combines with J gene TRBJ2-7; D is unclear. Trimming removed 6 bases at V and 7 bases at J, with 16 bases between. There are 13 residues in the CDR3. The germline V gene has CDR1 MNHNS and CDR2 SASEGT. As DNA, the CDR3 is TGTGCCAGCAGCCGGACGCCCCGAAGGGAGCAGTACTTC. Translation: CASSRTPRREQYF.

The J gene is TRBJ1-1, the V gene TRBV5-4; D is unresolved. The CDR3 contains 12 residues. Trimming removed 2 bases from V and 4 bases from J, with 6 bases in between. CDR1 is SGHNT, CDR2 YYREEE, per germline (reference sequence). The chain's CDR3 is CASSFWATEAFF. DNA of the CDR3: TGTGCCAGCAGCTTCTGGGCCACTGAAGCTTTCTTT.

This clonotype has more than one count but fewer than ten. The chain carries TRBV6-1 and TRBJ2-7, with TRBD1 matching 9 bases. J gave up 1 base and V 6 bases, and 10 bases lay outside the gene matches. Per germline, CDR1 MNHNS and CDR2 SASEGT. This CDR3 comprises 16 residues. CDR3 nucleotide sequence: TGTGCCAGCAGACCCACCGGGACAGGGTCTTCCTACGAGCAGTACTTC. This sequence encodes CASRPTGTGSSYEQYF.

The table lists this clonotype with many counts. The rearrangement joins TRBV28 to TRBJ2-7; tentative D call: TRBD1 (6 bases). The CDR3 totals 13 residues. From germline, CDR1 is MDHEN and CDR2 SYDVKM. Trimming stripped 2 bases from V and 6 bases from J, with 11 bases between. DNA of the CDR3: TGTGCCAGCAGTTTAACAGGGTCGGGCGAGCAGTACTTC. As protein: CASSLTGSGEQYF. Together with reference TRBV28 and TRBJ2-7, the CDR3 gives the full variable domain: DVKVTQSSRYLVKRTGEKVFLECVQDMDHENMFWYRQDPGLGLRLIYFSYDVKMKEKGDIPEGYSVSREKKERFSLILESASTNQTSMYLCASSLTGSGEQYFGPGTRLTVT.

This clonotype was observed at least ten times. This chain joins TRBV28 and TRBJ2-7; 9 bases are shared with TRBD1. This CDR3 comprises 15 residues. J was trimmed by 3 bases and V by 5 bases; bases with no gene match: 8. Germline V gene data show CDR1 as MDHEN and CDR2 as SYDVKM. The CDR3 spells CASSPSGTGSYEQYF. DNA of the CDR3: TGTGCCAGCAGTCCTTCCGGGACAGGGAGCTACGAGCAGTACTTC.

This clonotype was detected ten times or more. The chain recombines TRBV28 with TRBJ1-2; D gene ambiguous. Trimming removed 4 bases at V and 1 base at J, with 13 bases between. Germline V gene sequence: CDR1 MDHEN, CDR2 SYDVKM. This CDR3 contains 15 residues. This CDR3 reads CASSSWGRVNYGYTF. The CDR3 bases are TGTGCCAGCAGTTCCTGGGGTCGGGTTAACTATGGCTACACCTTC.

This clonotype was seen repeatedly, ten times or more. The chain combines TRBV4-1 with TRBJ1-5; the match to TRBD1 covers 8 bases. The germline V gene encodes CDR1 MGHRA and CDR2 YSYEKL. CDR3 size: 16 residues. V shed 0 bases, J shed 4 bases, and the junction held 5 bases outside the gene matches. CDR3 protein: CASSQDRGQANQPQHF. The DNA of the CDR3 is TGCGCCAGCAGCCAAGATCGGGGACAGGCGAATCAGCCCCAGCATTTT.

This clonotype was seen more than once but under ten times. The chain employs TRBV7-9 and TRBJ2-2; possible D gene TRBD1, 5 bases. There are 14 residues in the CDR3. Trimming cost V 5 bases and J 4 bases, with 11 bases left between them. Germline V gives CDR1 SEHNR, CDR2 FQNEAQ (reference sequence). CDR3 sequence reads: CASSPPQATGELFF. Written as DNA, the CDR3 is TGTGCCAGCAGCCCCCCACAGGCCACCGGGGAGCTGTTTTTT.

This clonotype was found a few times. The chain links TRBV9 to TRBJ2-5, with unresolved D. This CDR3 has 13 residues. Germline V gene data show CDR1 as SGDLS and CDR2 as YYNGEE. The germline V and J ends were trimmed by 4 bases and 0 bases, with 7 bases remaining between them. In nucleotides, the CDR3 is TGTGCCAGCAGCCTCAATCACCAAGAGACCCAGTACTTC. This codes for CASSLNHQETQYF.

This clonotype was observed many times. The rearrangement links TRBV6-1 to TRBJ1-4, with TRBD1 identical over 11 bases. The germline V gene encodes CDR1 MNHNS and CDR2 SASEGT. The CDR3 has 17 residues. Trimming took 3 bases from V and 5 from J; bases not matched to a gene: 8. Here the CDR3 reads CASSETMDRGRNEKLFF. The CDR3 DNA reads TGTGCCAGCAGTGAGACGATGGACAGGGGGCGAAATGAAAAACTGTTTTTT.

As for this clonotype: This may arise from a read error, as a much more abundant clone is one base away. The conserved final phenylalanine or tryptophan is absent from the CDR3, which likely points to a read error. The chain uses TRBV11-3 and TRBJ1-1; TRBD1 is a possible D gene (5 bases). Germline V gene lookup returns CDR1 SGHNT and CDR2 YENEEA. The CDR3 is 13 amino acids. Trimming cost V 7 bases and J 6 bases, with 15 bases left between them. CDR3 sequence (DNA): TGTGCCAGCATGGTGGGGGACGCCCCTGAAGCTTTCCTT. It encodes CASMVGDAPEAFL.

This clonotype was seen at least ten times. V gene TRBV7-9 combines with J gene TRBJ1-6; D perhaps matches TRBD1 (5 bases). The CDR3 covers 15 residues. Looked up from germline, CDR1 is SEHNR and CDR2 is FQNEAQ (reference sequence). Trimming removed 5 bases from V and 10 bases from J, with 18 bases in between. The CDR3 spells CASSHSGGGNSPLHF. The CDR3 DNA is TGTGCCAGCAGCCACTCGGGGGGGGGAAACTCACCCCTCCACTTT.

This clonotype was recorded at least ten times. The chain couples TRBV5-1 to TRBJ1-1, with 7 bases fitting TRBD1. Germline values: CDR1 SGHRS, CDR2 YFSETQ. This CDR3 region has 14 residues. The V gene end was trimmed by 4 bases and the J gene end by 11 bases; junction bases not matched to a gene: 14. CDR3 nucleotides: TGCGCCAGCAGCGGCGGGACAGCAACCCGACGGGCTTTCTTT. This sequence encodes CASSGGTATRRAFF. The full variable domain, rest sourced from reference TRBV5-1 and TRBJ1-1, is KAGVTQTPRYLIKTRGQQVTLSCSPISGHRSVSWYQQTPGQGLQFLFEYFSETQRNKGNFPGRFSGRQFSNSRSEMNVSTLELGDSALYLCASSGGTATRRAFFGQGTRLTVV.

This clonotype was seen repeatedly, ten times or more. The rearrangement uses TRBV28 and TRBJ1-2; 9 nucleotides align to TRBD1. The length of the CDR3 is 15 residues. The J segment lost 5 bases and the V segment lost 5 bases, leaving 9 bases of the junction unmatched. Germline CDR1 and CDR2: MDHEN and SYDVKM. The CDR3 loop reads CASSPPDRGHYGYTF. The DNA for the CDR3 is TGTGCCAGCAGTCCCCCGGACAGGGGCCATTATGGCTACACCTTC.

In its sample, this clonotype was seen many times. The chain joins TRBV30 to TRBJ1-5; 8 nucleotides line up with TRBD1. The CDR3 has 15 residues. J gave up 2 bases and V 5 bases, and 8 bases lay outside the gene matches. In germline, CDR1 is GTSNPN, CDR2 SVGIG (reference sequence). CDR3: CAWSQGASGNQPQHF. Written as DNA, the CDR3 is TGTGCCTGGTCTCAGGGGGCGTCGGGCAATCAGCCCCAGCATTTT.

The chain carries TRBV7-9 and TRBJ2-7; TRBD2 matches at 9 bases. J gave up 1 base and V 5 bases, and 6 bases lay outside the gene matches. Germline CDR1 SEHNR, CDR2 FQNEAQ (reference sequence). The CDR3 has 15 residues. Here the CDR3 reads CASSQSGGSSYEQYF. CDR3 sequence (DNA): TGTGCCAGCAGCCAGAGCGGGGGGTCATCCTACGAGCAGTACTTC.

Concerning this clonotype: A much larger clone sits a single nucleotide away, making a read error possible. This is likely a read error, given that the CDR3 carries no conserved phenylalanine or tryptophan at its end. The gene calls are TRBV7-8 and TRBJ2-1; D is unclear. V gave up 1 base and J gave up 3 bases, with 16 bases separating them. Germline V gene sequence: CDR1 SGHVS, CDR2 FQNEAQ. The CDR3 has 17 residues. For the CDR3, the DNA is TGTGCCAGCAGCTTAGTAGATGGGAAAAGGGTCTACAATGAGCAGTTCTAC. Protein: CASSLVDGKRVYNEQFY.